Presented here are 10 T cell receptor beta chains from one specimen sequenced in a study of blood T cell repertoires in COVID-19. The repertoire was sequenced with immunoSEQ multiplex PCR; TCRdb's copy has only in-frame clones and lacks some. The sample lists 150,000 or so clones, 81% occurring once. Sequenced input: peripheral blood. The receptors were sampled from a man between 60 and 70 years old with active or convalescent COVID-19.

This chain uses TRBV2 with TRBJ2-1; the match to TRBD2 covers 15 bases. The junction had 4 bases not matched to a gene; V was cut back by 9 bases and J by 7 bases. From germline, CDR1 is SNHLY and CDR2 FYNNEI. The CDR3 length is 14 residues. CDR3 sequence: CASGTSGRKNEQFF. The CDR3 DNA reads TGTGCCAGTGGGACTAGCGGGAGGAAAAATGAGCAGTTCTTC.

CDR3 nucleotides: TGCGCCAGCAGCTTTGACGGGACAGGGGCATACGAGCAGTACTTC. Translation: CASSFDGTGAYEQYF. V usage is TRBV5-1 and J usage is TRBJ2-7; 10 bases fit TRBD1. CDR3 length equals 15 residues. From germline, CDR1 is SGHRS and CDR2 YFSETQ. V gave up 2 bases and J gave up 4 bases; unmatched junction bases: 6.

This clone was found once. This chain connects TRBV10-3 to TRBJ2-7; a possible D gene is TRBD1 (5 bases). V lost 7 bases and J lost 5, with 12 bases in between. The V gene's germline CDR1 is ENHRY and CDR2 SYGVKD. The CDR3 totals 12 residues. Here the CDR3 DNA reads TGTGCCATCAAGGCAGGGCCTGACGAGCAGTACTTC. Its translation is CAIKAGPDEQYF.

This clone was found a few times. The chain recombines TRBV7-9 with TRBJ1-1; D ambiguous. Trimming stripped 1 base from V and 0 bases from J, with 3 bases between. The CDR3 covers 13 residues. The germline CDR1 and CDR2 sequences are SEHNR and FQNEAQ (reference sequence). The CDR3 spells CASSLDMNTEAFF. The CDR3 bases are TGTGCCAGCAGCTTAGATATGAACACTGAAGCTTTCTTT.

The genes are TRBV7-9 and TRBJ2-2; 9 bases match TRBD2. The V segment lost 5 bases and the J segment 4 bases; nucleotides outside the gene matches: 8. Germline-derived CDR1 and CDR2 are SEHNR and FQNEAQ (reference sequence). The CDR3 runs to 16 residues. The CDR3 loop reads CASSPSGGQVTGELFF. DNA of the CDR3: TGTGCCAGCAGCCCCAGCGGGGGGCAGGTCACCGGGGAGCTGTTTTTT.

The chain uses TRBV5-1 and TRBJ2-1; unclear D gene. CDR3 length equals 14 residues. The germline gives CDR1 SGHRS, CDR2 YFSETQ. V lost 0 bases and J lost 0, with 4 bases in between. Written as DNA, the CDR3 is TGCGCCAGCAGCTTGGATAGCTCCTACAATGAGCAGTTCTTC. Amino acid sequence: CASSLDSSYNEQFF.

The V and J genes are TRBV7-9 and TRBJ2-7; a weak D match, TRBD1 (5 bases). V dropped 5 bases and J dropped 4 bases, with 15 bases sitting between them. The germline CDR1 and CDR2 sequences are SEHNR and FQNEAQ (reference sequence). The CDR3 has 14 residues. CDR3 nucleotides: TGTGCCAGCAGCGAAGGGCAGGGATCGTACGAGCAGTACTTC. Translated, it gives CASSEGQGSYEQYF.

The chain combines TRBV7-9 with TRBJ2-2, with a possible D match to TRBD2 (6 bases). The length of the CDR3 is 15 residues. Germline V gene sequence: CDR1 SEHNR, CDR2 FQNEAQ (reference sequence). V was clipped by 5 bases and J by 2 bases, with 12 bases between them. For the CDR3, the DNA is TGTGCCAGCAGCGGAGGGCCATACAACACCGGGGAGCTGTTTTTT. Protein product: CASSGGPYNTGELFF.

This clone was seen a handful of times. The chain employs TRBV2 and TRBJ1-2; D ambiguous. The ends were cut back, 6 bases at V and 2 bases at J, with 4 bases in the middle. The CDR3 is 11 amino acids. Germline CDR1 and CDR2: SNHLY and FYNNEI. The CDR3 coding sequence is TGTGCCAGCAGCGGGAACTATGGCTACACCTTC. It translates to CASSGNYGYTF.

The rearrangement joins TRBV7-2 to TRBJ2-3, with a weak D call TRBD1 (6 bases). The ends were cut back, 7 bases at V and 0 bases at J, with 17 bases in the middle. CDR1 and CDR2 (germline): SGHTA, FQGNSA. This CDR3 is 16 amino acids long. The CDR3 reads CASIKSGTPSTDTQYF. The CDR3 DNA follows: TGTGCCAGCATCAAAAGTGGGACACCCAGCACAGATACGCAGTATTTT.